This TCR beta chain came from a study of blood T cell repertoires in COVID-19. Study background: Samples came from the United States, Italy and Spain, spanning acute and convalescent COVID-19.

Original methodology: Amplified reference gene primers provided the basis for estimating nucleated cell counts. Measured with immunoSEQ multiplex PCR; TCRdb has only the in-frame clones, and not every one. V and J calls and clone size are as listed in that table; D and trimming were resolved from the DNA. The sample includes about 210,000 clones, roughly four fifths of them seen just once. This sequence originates from a woman aged 40-49 years with acute or convalescent COVID-19. The specimen was peripheral blood.

CDR3 sequence (DNA): TGTGCCAGCAGTTCGGGACTAGCTTCCTACAATGAGCAGTTCTTC. As protein: CASSSGLASYNEQFF. The rearrangement links TRBV6-2 or TRBV6-3 to TRBJ2-1; 9 nucleotides align to TRBD2. Germline values: CDR1 MNHEY, CDR2 SVGEGT. Trimming cost V 4 bases and J 1 base; bases outside gene matches: 2. The CDR3 spans 15 residues.